This TCR beta chain comes out of a study of blood T cells in healthy people across ages. Caucasian individuals from Russia who were healthy and aged about 6 to 100 acted as donors. They isolated at least 7 million PBMCs from each sample. PCR was performed a second time for about 7 to 12 cycles using a sample-barcoded 5' primer and a J-beta primer mix. Using its own MiXCR run on the 5' RACE reads, TCRdb lists one record per CDR3 protein. The sample includes roughly 1,500,000 distinct CDR3 sequences, around 42% seen only once; the top ten take 7.9%. Germline loops: CDR1 SGHTS, CDR2 YDEGEE. The CDR3 sequence is 16 residues long. Trimming cost V 4 bases and J 5 bases; bases outside gene matches: 9.

Material: blood. The chain recombines TRBV5-8 with TRBJ2-5; 12 nucleotides agree with TRBD2. The receptor was derived from a woman aged 18-30 years in good health. The CDR3 coding sequence is TGTGCCAGCAGCCCGAGGACTAGCGGGAATAGGGAGACCCAGTACTTC. Its protein is CASSPRTSGNRETQYF.